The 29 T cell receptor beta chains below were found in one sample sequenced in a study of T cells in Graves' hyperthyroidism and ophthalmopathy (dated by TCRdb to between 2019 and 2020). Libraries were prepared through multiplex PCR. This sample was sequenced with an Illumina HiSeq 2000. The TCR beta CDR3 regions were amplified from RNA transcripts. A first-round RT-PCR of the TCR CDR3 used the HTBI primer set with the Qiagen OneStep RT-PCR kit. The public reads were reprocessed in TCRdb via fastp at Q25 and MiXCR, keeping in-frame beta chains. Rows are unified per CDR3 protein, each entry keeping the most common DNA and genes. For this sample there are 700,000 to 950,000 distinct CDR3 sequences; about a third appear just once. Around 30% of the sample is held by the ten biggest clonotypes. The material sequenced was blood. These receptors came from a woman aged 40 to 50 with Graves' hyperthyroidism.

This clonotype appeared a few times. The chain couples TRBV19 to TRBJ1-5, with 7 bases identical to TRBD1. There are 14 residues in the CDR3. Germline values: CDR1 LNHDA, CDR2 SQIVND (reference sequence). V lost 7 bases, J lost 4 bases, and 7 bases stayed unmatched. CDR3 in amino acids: CASNPTGSNQPQHF. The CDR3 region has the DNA TGTGCCAGTAATCCGACAGGGAGTAATCAGCCCCAGCATTTT.

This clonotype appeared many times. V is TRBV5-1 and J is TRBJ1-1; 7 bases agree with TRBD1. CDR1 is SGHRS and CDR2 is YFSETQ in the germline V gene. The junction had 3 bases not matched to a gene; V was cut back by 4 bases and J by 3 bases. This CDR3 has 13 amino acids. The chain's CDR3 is CASSHGQDTEAFF. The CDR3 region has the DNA TGCGCCAGCAGCCACGGACAGGACACTGAAGCTTTCTTT.

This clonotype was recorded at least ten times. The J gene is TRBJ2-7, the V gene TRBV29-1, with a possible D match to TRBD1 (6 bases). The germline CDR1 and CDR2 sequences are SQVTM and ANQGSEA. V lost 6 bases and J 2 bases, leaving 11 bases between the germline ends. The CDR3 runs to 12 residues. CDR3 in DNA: TGCAGCGTGGGCAGGGGCGCCTACGAGCAGTACTTC. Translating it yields CSVGRGAYEQYF.

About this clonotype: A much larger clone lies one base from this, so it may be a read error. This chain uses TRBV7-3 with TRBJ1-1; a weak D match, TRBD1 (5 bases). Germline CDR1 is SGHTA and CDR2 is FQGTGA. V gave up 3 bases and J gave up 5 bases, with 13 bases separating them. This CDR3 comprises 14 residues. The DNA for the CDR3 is TGTGCCAGCAGCTTCCGGGACGAGGGAACTGAAGCTTTCTTT. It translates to CASSFRDEGTEAFF.

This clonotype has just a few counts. The CDR3 bases are TGTGCCAGCAGTTCCGGGACTAGCGGGAATCAGCAGTACTTC. This gives the protein CASSSGTSGNQQYF. The chain couples TRBV12-3 or TRBV12-4 to TRBJ2-7; 13 positions match TRBD2. The CDR3 length is 14 residues. With V trimmed by 4 bases and J by 8 bases, 5 bases remained unmatched.

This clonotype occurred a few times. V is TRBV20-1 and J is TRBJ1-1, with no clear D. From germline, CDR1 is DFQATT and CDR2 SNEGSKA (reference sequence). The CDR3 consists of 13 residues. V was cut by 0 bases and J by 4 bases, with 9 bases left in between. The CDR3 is CSAREGGTTEAFF. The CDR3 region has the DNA TGCAGTGCTAGAGAAGGCGGCACCACTGAAGCTTTCTTT.

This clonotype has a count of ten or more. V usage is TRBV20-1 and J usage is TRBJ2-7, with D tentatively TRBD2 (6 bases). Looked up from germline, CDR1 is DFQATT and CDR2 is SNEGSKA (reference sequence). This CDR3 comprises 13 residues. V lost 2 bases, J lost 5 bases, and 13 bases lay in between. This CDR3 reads CSARSWEVDEQYF. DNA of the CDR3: TGCAGTGCTAGATCCTGGGAGGTGGACGAGCAGTACTTC.

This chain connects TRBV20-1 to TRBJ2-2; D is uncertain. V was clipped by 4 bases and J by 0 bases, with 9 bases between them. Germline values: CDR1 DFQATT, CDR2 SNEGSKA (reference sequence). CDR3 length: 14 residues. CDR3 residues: CSANRRTNTGELFF. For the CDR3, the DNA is TGCAGTGCTAACCGACGGACGAACACCGGGGAGCTGTTTTTT.

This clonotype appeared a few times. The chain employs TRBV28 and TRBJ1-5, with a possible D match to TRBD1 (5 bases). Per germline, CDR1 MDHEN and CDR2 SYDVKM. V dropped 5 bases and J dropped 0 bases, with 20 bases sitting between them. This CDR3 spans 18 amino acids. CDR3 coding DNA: TGTGCCAGCAGTCGTAGCACAGGTCTGGGGAGTAGCAATCAGCCCCAGCATTTT. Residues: CASSRSTGLGSSNQPQHF.

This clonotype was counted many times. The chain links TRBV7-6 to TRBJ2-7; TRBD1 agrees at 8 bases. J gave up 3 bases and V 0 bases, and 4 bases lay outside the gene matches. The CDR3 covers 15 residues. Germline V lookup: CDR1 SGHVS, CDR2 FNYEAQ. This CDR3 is CASSLARDRSYEQYF. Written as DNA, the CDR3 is TGTGCCAGCAGCTTAGCAAGGGACAGGAGCTACGAGCAGTACTTC.

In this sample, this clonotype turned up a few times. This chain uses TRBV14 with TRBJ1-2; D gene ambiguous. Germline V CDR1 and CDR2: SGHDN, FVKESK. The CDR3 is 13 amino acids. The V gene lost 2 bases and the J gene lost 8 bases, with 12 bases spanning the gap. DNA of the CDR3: TGTGCCAGCAGCCAACAAGACGGACTCGGCTACACCTTC. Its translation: CASSQQDGLGYTF.

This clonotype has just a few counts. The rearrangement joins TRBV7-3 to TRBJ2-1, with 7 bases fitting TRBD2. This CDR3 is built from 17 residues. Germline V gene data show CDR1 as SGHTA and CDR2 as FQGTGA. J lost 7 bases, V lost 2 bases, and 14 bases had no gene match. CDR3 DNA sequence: TGTGCCAGCAGCTTAGGGACGTCGGCGGGAGTCGGGAATGAGCAGTTCTTC. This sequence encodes CASSLGTSAGVGNEQFF.

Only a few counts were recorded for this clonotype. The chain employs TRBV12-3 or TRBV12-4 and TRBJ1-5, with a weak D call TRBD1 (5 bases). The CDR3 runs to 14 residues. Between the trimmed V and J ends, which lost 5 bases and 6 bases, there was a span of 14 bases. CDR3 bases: TGTGCCAGCAGTCCCACGGTGAGGGGTCAGCCCCAGCATTTT. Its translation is CASSPTVRGQPQHF.

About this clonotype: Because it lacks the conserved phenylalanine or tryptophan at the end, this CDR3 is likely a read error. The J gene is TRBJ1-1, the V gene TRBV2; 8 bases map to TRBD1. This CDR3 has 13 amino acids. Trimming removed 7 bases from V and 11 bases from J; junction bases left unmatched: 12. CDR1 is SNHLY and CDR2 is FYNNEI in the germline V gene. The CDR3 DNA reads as TGTGCCAGCATGCAGGGGGCGCGAGTAGGTGCTTTCCTT. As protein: CASMQGARVGAFL.

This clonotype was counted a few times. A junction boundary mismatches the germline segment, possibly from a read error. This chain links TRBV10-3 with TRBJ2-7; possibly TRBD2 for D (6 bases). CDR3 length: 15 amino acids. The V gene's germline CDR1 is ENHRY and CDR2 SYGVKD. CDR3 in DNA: TGTGCCAGCAGTTACTCCCGGGGGAGCTCCTACGAGCAGTACTTC. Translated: CASSYSRGSSYEQYF.

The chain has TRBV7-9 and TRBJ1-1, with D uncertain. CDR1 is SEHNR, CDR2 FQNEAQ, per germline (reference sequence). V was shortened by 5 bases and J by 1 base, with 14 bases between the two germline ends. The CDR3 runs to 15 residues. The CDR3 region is CASSVTRGENTEAFF. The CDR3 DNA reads TGTGCCAGCAGCGTTACCCGCGGGGAGAACACTGAAGCTTTCTTT.

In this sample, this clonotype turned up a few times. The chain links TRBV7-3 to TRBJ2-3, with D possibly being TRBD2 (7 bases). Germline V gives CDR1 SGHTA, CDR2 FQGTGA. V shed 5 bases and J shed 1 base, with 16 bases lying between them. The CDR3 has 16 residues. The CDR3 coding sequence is TGTGCCAGCAGCCAGTCGGGGGGCGGACGCACAGATACGCAGTATTTT. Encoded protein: CASSQSGGGRTDTQYF.

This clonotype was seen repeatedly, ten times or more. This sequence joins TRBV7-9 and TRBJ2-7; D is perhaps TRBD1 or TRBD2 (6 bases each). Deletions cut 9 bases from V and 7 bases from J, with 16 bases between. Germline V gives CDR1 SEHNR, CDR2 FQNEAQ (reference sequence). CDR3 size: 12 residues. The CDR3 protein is CASSARGREQYF. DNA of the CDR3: TGTGCCAGTTCTGCTCGGGGGCGAGAGCAGTACTTC.

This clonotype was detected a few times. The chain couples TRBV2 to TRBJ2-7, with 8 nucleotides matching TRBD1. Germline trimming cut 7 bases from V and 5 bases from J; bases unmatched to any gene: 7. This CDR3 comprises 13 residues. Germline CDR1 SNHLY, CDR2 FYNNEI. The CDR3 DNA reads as TGTGCCAGCAACAGGGGGTTCGATAACGAGCAGTACTTC. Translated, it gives CASNRGFDNEQYF.

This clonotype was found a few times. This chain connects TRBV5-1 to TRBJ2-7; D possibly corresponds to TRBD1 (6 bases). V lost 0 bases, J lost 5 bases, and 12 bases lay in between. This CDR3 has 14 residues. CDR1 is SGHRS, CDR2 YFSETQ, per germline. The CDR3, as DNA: TGCGCCAGCAGCTTGGCCCAGGGGCCCCACGAGCAGTACTTC. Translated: CASSLAQGPHEQYF.

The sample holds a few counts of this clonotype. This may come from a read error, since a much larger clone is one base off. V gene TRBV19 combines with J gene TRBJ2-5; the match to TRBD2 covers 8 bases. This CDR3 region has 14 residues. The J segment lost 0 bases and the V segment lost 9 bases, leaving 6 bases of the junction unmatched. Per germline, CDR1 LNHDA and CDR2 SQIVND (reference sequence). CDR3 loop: CASSTSGHQETQYF. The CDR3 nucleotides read TGTGCCAGCAGCACTAGCGGACACCAAGAGACCCAGTACTTC.

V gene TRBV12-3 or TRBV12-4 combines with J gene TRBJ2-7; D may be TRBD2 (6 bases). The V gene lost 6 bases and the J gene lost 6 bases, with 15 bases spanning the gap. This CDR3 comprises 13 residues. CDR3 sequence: CASSPGLVGEQYF. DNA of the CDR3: TGTGCCAGCAGCCCGGGACTGGTGGGCGAGCAGTACTTC.

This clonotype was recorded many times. CDR3 amino acids: CAISEDTSGYTGELFF. DNA of the CDR3: TGTGCCATCAGTGAGGATACTAGCGGGTACACCGGGGAGCTGTTTTTT. This rearrangement joins TRBV10-3 to TRBJ2-2; 9 nucleotides agree with TRBD2. This CDR3 is 16 amino acids long. CDR1 ENHRY and CDR2 SYGVKD come from the germline V gene. J was trimmed by 3 bases and V by 2 bases; bases with no gene match: 4.

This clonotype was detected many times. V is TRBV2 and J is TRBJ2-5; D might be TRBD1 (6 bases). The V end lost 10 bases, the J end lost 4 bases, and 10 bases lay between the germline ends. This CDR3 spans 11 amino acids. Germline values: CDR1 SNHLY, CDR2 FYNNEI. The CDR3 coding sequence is TGTGCCATCAGGGGTGGAGAGACCCAGTACTTC. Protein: CAIRGGETQYF.

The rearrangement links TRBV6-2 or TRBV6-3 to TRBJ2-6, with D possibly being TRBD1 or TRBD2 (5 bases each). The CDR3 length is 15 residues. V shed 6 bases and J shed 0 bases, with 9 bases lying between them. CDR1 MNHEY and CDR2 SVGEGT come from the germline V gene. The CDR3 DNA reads TGTGCCAGCAGCCACGGGACCTCTGGGGCCAACGTCCTGACTTTC. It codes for CASSHGTSGANVLTF.

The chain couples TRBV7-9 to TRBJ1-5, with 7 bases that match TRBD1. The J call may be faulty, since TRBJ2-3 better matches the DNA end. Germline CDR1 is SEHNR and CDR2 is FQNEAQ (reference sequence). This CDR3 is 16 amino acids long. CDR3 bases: TGTGCCAGCAGCTTTGGGAAGGGGGCCGGCACAGATACGCAGTATTTT. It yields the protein CASSFGKGAGTDTQYF.

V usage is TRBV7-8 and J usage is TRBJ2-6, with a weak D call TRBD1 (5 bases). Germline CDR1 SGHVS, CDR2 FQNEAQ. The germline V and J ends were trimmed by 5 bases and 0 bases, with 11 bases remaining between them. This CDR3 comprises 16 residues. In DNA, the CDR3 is TGTGCCAGCAGCCATCTCAGGGACTCTGGGGCCAACGTCCTGACTTTC. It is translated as CASSHLRDSGANVLTF.

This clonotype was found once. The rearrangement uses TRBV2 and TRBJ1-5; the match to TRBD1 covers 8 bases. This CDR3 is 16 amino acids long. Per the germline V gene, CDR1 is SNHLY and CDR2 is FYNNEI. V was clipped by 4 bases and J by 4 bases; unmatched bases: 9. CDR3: CASSVDGTGANQPQHF. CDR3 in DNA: TGTGCCAGCAGTGTGGATGGGACAGGAGCAAATCAGCCCCAGCATTTT.

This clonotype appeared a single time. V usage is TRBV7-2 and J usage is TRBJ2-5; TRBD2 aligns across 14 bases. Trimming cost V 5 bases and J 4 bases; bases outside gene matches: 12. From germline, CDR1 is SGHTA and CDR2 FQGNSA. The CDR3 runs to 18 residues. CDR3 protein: CASSTGTSGSSIGETQYF. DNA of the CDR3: TGTGCCAGCAGCACCGGGACTAGCGGGAGTTCGATTGGAGAGACCCAGTACTTC.